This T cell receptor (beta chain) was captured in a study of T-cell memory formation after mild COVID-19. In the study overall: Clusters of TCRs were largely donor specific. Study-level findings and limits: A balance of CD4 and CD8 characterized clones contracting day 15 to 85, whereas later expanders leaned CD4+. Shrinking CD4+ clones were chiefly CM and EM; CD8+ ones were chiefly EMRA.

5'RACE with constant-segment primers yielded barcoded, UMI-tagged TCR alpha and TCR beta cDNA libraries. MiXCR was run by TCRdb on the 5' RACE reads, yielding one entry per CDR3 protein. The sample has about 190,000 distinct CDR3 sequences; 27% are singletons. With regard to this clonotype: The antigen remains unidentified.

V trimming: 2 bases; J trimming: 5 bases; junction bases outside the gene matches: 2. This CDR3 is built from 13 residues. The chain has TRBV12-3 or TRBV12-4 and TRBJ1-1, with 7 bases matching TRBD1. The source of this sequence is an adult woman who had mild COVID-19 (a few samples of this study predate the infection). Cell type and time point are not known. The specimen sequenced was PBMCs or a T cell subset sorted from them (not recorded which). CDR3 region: CASSLPGGTEAFF. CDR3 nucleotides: TGTGCCAGCAGTTTACCAGGGGGGACTGAAGCTTTCTTT.